The next 26 T cell receptor beta chains were all read from a single sample in a study of cytomegalovirus exposure and HLA in healthy donors. Vbeta (60) and Jbeta (13) primers were used in the PCR. Data came from immunoSEQ multiplex PCR; TCRdb stores just in-frame clones and leaves some out. The sample holds some 140,000 clones, 65% to 80% seen once. Sequenced input: PBMCs. The receptor set was obtained from a human donor in good health.

This chain connects TRBV4-1 to TRBJ2-2; 7 bases line up with TRBD2. From germline, CDR1 is MGHRA and CDR2 YSYEKL. V was pared by 1 base and J by 4 bases, with 6 bases of the junction left unmatched. The CDR3 totals 16 residues. The DNA of the CDR3 is TGCGCCAGCAGCCAAGGATGGCTAGCGGCCACCGGGGAGCTGTTTTTT. Protein sequence: CASSQGWLAATGELFF.

There are a few counts of this clone. The chain links TRBV28 to TRBJ2-7; 9 positions agree with TRBD1. The CDR3 totals 14 residues. After removal of 2 bases from V and 4 bases from J, the junction contained 3 bases not matched to a gene. CDR1 and CDR2 (germline): MDHEN, SYDVKM. In DNA form, the CDR3 reads TGTGCCAGCAGTTTAACAGGGGGCTGGTACGAGCAGTACTTC. Its protein is CASSLTGGWYEQYF.

The chain uses TRBV7-8 and TRBJ2-2; tentative D call: TRBD2 (6 bases). The V and J ends lost 8 bases and 7 bases respectively, with 17 bases between them. Germline CDR1 and CDR2: SGHVS and FQNEAQ. The CDR3 has 14 amino acids. The CDR3 coding sequence is TGTGCCAGCCCGCCTCCGGGGGTCATCGGGGAGCTGTTTTTT. Protein: CASPPPGVIGELFF.

This chain joins TRBV5-1 and TRBJ2-7; tentatively, D is TRBD1 (6 bases). CDR1 and CDR2 from the germline V gene are SGHRS and YFSETQ. The CDR3 is made up of 16 amino acids. Trimming stripped 3 bases from V and 0 bases from J, with 16 bases between. The CDR3 DNA sequence: TGCGCCAGCAGCTCCCTCCCGAAGGGGGACTCCTACGAGCAGTACTTC. It specifies CASSSLPKGDSYEQYF.

CDR3 sequence (DNA): TGTGCCAGCAGGTTCTCCGGGACTAGTCCAGGTGAGCAGTTCTTC. Translated, it gives CASRFSGTSPGEQFF. The chain recombines TRBV13 with TRBJ2-1; 8 bases align to TRBD2. This CDR3 has 15 amino acids. Germline-derived CDR1 and CDR2 are PRHDT and FYEKMQ (reference sequence). The junction had 13 bases not matched to a gene; V was cut back by 6 bases and J by 9 bases.

Only a few counts were recorded for this clone. The chain links TRBV7-9 to TRBJ2-1; D perhaps matches TRBD2 (6 bases). The CDR3 consists of 11 residues. CDR1 is SEHNR and CDR2 is FQNEAQ in the germline V gene (reference sequence). The CDR3 loop is CAGGGYNEQFF. The CDR3 DNA is TGTGCGGGGGGAGGTTACAATGAGCAGTTCTTC. Using reference TRBV7-9 and TRBJ2-1 for the parts outside the CDR3, the full variable domain is DTGVSQNPRHKITKRGQNVTFRCDPISEHNRLYWYRQTLGQGPEFLTYFQNEAQLEKSRLLSDRFSAERPKGSFSTLEIQRTEQGDSAMYLCAGGGYNEQFFGPGTRLTVL.

The V and J genes are TRBV7-3 and TRBJ2-3; weak D call: TRBD2 (5 bases). This CDR3 is built from 14 residues. Germline V gives CDR1 SGHTA, CDR2 FQGTGA. Between the trimmed V and J ends, which lost 2 bases and 3 bases, there was a span of 9 bases. The CDR3 protein is CASSLGPGTDTQYF. CDR3 DNA: TGTGCCAGCAGCTTAGGTCCGGGGACAGATACGCAGTATTTT.

The chain combines TRBV7-2 with TRBJ2-1; TRBD1 matches 10 bases. Germline trimming cut 3 bases from V and 9 bases from J; bases unmatched to any gene: 5. In germline, CDR1 is SGHTA, CDR2 FQGNSA. The CDR3 length is 14 residues. Here the CDR3 reads CASSLDRGRGEQFF. The DNA for the CDR3 is TGTGCCAGCAGCTTGGACAGGGGGAGGGGTGAGCAGTTCTTC. The complete variable domain, with remaining parts taken from reference TRBV7-2 and TRBJ2-1, reads GAGVSQSPSNKVTEKGKDVELRCDPISGHTALYWYRQSLGQGLEFLIYFQGNSAPDKSGLPSDRFSAERTGGSVSTLTIQRTQQEDSAVYLCASSLDRGRGEQFFGPGTRLTVL.

The V gene is TRBV5-1, the J gene TRBJ2-1; tentatively, D is TRBD2 (6 bases). CDR1 is SGHRS, CDR2 YFSETQ, per germline. Deletions cut 3 bases from V and 4 bases from J, with 17 bases between. CDR3 length: 16 residues. The CDR3 bases are TGCGCCAGCAGCTCGGGAAGGGACTGGACTTACAATGAGCAGTTCTTC. This codes for CASSSGRDWTYNEQFF.

In nucleotides, the CDR3 is TGTGCCAGCAGCAAGACTAGCGTTACCTACGAGCAGTACTTC. Its protein product is CASSKTSVTYEQYF. This chain links TRBV6-5 with TRBJ2-7, with 8 bases fitting TRBD2. V lost 6 bases to trimming and J lost 2 bases; unmatched junction nucleotides: 6. CDR3 length equals 14 residues. CDR1 and CDR2 (germline): MNHEY, SVGAGI.

This clone is a singleton in its sample. The chain has TRBV5-1 and TRBJ1-5; D possibly corresponds to TRBD1 (5 bases). The CDR3 runs to 15 residues. Germline values: CDR1 SGHRS, CDR2 YFSETQ. V lost 2 bases, J lost 1 base, and 10 bases lay in between. CDR3 region: CASSFGGGSNQPQHF. DNA of the CDR3: TGCGCCAGCAGCTTCGGCGGGGGGAGCAATCAGCCCCAGCATTTT. Combining the CDR3 with reference TRBV5-1 and TRBJ1-5 gives the whole variable domain KAGVTQTPRYLIKTRGQQVTLSCSPISGHRSVSWYQQTPGQGLQFLFEYFSETQRNKGNFPGRFSGRQFSNSRSEMNVSTLELGDSALYLCASSFGGGSNQPQHFGDGTRLSIL.

V and J are TRBV5-4 and TRBJ2-1; 11 positions match TRBD2. V dropped 4 bases and J dropped 5; count of bases not matched to a gene: 8. Germline CDR1 is SGHNT and CDR2 is YYREEE (reference sequence). The CDR3 is made up of 16 amino acids. The CDR3 DNA reads as TGTGCCAGCAGCCCTCCGGGGACTAGCGGACACAATGAGCAGTTCTTC. Its translation is CASSPPGTSGHNEQFF.

The V and J genes are TRBV6-5 and TRBJ1-2; tentative D call: TRBD1 (5 bases). The V end lost 7 bases, the J end lost 4 bases, and 13 bases lay between the germline ends. Germline CDR1 and CDR2: MNHEY and SVGAGI. This CDR3 region has 13 residues. CDR3 bases: TGTGCCAGCACCCCAGGCGGGGGCTATGGCTACACCTTC. It codes for CASTPGGGYGYTF.

This chain links TRBV20-1 with TRBJ2-3, with D perhaps matching TRBD2 (5 bases). Trimming shortened V by 3 bases and J by 7 bases, and 5 bases separated the two germline ends. The CDR3 is 10 amino acids. Per germline, CDR1 DFQATT and CDR2 SNEGSKA (reference sequence). CDR3 sequence: CSASGNTQYF. The CDR3 DNA reads TGCAGTGCTAGCGGGAATACGCAGTATTTT.

The chain uses TRBV5-8 and TRBJ2-3; 7 positions agree with TRBD1. The CDR3 totals 13 residues. V was pared by 6 bases and J by 4 bases, with 5 bases of the junction left unmatched. Per the germline V gene, CDR1 is SGHTS and CDR2 is YDEGEE. The CDR3 DNA reads as TGTGCCAGCATCGACCAGGGGGCAGATACGCAGTATTTT. Residues: CASIDQGADTQYF.

The CDR3 region has the DNA TGTGCCAGCAGCTCGGACCGGGACACAAAACGGGGGACCCAGTACTTC. Protein: CASSSDRDTKRGTQYF. The rearrangement uses TRBV5-6 and TRBJ2-5, with D maybe TRBD1 (6 bases). The CDR3 is 16 amino acids. Trimming left V 3 bases short and J 7 bases short, with 22 bases between. Germline assignment: CDR1 SGHDT and CDR2 YYEEEE. Drawing the rest from reference TRBV5-6 and TRBJ2-5, the complete variable domain is DAGVTQSPTHLIKTRGQQVTLRCSPKSGHDTVSWYQQALGQGPQFIFQYYEEEERQRGNFPDRFSGHQFPNYSSELNVNALLLGDSALYLCASSSDRDTKRGTQYFGPGTRLLVL.

The chain combines TRBV25-1 with TRBJ1-2, with D possibly matching TRBD1 (6 bases). V was clipped by 3 bases and J by 8 bases, with 16 bases between them. The CDR3 contains 14 residues. Germline CDR1 is MGHDK and CDR2 is SYGVNS. The CDR3 bases are TGTGCCAGCAGTGACACCCAGGGGAGTGGGGGCTACACCTTC. Protein: CASSDTQGSGGYTF.

In this sample, this clone turned up once. This chain uses TRBV4-1 with TRBJ2-7; 9 bases match TRBD1. V was clipped by 1 base and J by 2 bases; unmatched bases: 3. CDR3 length equals 15 residues. The germline gives CDR1 MGHRA, CDR2 YSYEKL. DNA of the CDR3: TGCGCCAGCAGCCAAGGTCGGACAGGGGCCTACGAGCAGTACTTC. Amino acid sequence: CASSQGRTGAYEQYF.

In this sample, this clone turned up a few times. The chain has TRBV14 and TRBJ2-1, with a tentative D call TRBD2 (6 bases). V was shortened by 3 bases and J by 6 bases, with 9 bases between the two germline ends. CDR1 and CDR2 from the germline V gene are SGHDN and FVKESK. The CDR3 is 13 residues long. The CDR3 DNA follows: TGTGCCAGCAGCCACGGGAGTTCCAATGAGCAGTTCTTC. As protein: CASSHGSSNEQFF.

This clone has just a few counts. The rearrangement joins TRBV7-8 to TRBJ2-7; 14 bases align to TRBD2. J lost 9 bases, V lost 6 bases, and 7 bases had no gene match. Germline CDR1 SGHVS, CDR2 FQNEAQ. The CDR3 contains 14 residues. The CDR3 reads CASRTGTSGRGQYF. In DNA, the CDR3 is TGTGCCAGCAGAACCGGGACTAGCGGGAGAGGGCAGTACTTC.

This clone was picked up a small number of times. J is TRBJ2-7 and V is TRBV7-9; D possibly corresponds to TRBD2 (6 bases). Germline assignment: CDR1 SEHNR and CDR2 FQNEAQ (reference sequence). Between the trimmed V and J ends, which lost 5 bases and 2 bases, there was a span of 19 bases. The CDR3 is 16 residues long. CDR3 amino acids: CASSAHSGPWPYEQYF. In nucleotides, the CDR3 is TGTGCCAGCAGCGCCCATAGCGGTCCCTGGCCCTACGAGCAGTACTTC.

The rearrangement links TRBV7-9 to TRBJ2-5, with a tentative D call TRBD2 (5 bases). CDR3 size: 13 residues. The germline V gene encodes CDR1 SEHNR and CDR2 FQNEAQ (reference sequence). Trimming removed 4 bases at V and 4 bases at J, with 10 bases between. CDR3 nucleotide sequence: TGTGCCAGCAGCTCCGGGAATCCAGAGACCCAGTACTTC. It is translated as CASSSGNPETQYF.

This clone was counted a few times. The chain is built from TRBV5-4 and TRBJ2-1, with 9 bases that match TRBD2. CDR3 length equals 15 residues. Germline V gives CDR1 SGHNT, CDR2 YYREEE (reference sequence). The trim removed 5 bases at V and 6 bases at J, leaving 9 bases unmatched. For the CDR3, the DNA is TGTGCCAGCAGTCGGACTAGCGAGAACTTCAATGAGCAGTTCTTC. It specifies CASSRTSENFNEQFF.

This chain uses TRBV9 with TRBJ2-7; maybe TRBD2 (5 bases). Germline assignment: CDR1 SGDLS and CDR2 YYNGEE. With 0 bases removed from V and 5 bases from J, the gap between germline ends came to 12 bases. This CDR3 has 14 amino acids. CDR3 protein: CASSVGSGLDEQYF. DNA of the CDR3: TGTGCCAGCAGCGTAGGGTCCGGACTGGACGAGCAGTACTTC.

V gene TRBV2 combines with J gene TRBJ1-5, with D tentatively TRBD1 (6 bases). Germline values: CDR1 SNHLY, CDR2 FYNNEI. The ends were cut back, 7 bases at V and 1 base at J, with 11 bases in the middle. The CDR3 has 14 residues. Written as DNA, the CDR3 is TGTGCCAGCAACGACAGGTTGAGCAATCAGCCCCAGCATTTT. Translation: CASNDRLSNQPQHF.

V and J are TRBV18 and TRBJ2-2, with 7 bases lining up with TRBD1. Germline V gene sequence: CDR1 KGHSH, CDR2 LQKENI. The V segment lost 3 bases and the J segment 6 bases; nucleotides outside the gene matches: 10. This CDR3 contains 16 residues. This CDR3 is CASSPRQGMGAGELFF. CDR3 DNA sequence: TGTGCCAGCTCACCGCGACAGGGAATGGGGGCCGGGGAGCTGTTTTTT.